Presented here are 6 T cell receptor beta chains from one specimen sequenced in a study of T-cell reconstitution after alpha-beta-depleted transplantation in children. Unique molecular identifiers were incorporated during preparation of the TCRbeta library. TCRdb called the PCR reads again in MiXCR, with one record for every CDR3 protein. The sample lists some 250,000 distinct CDR3 sequences; about 12% were seen once. The sample here was PBMCs from the stem cell graft donor, taken from the stem cell graft. The source is a human donor who donated a stem cell graft to a child with acute lymphoblastic leukemia.

This clonotype was observed many times. The chain joins TRBV12-3 or TRBV12-4 to TRBJ2-1, with TRBD2 matching over 7 bases. V lost 7 bases, J lost 5 bases, and 11 bases stayed unmatched. This CDR3 is 15 amino acids long. In DNA form, the CDR3 reads TGTGCCAGCACCTTCGAGGGGAGGGAGGACAATGAGCAGTTCTTC. This gives the protein CASTFEGREDNEQFF.

This clonotype has at least ten counts. This chain links TRBV7-8 with TRBJ2-2; a possible D gene is TRBD2 (5 bases). Trimming shortened V by 0 bases and J by 7 bases, and 18 bases separated the two germline ends. This CDR3 contains 17 residues. Germline values: CDR1 SGHVS, CDR2 FQNEAQ. In DNA, the CDR3 is TGTGCCAGCAGCTTAGCGCGCGTAGTGACCCGGGGCGGGGAGCTGTTTTTT. It encodes CASSLARVVTRGGELFF.

This clonotype has ten or more counts. This chain links TRBV5-1 with TRBJ1-6, with a possible D match to TRBD1 (6 bases). Trimming cost V 1 base and J 8 bases, with 22 bases left between them. Germline V gives CDR1 SGHRS, CDR2 YFSETQ. The CDR3 is 18 amino acids. CDR3 sequence reads: CASSLYFSGRNRDSPLHF. Here the CDR3 DNA reads TGCGCCAGCAGCTTGTACTTTAGTGGGAGGAACAGGGATTCACCCCTCCACTTT.

The chain links TRBV19 to TRBJ1-5; 10 nucleotides line up with TRBD1. This CDR3 is built from 19 residues. The J segment lost 2 bases and the V segment lost 4 bases, leaving 14 bases of the junction unmatched. Germline V gives CDR1 LNHDA, CDR2 SQIVND (reference sequence). The DNA of the CDR3 is TGTGCCAGTAGTAAGACAGGGGGCGGAAGGGTCGCGGGCAATCAGCCCCAGCATTTT. Translation: CASSKTGGGRVAGNQPQHF.

This clonotype has at least ten counts. The chain joins TRBV5-1 to TRBJ1-4, with D perhaps matching TRBD1 (6 bases). Between the trimmed V and J ends, which lost 3 bases and 8 bases, there was a span of 8 bases. Germline V gene data show CDR1 as SGHRS and CDR2 as YFSETQ. The CDR3 runs to 12 residues. CDR3 residues: CASSSQGEKLFF. CDR3 nucleotides: TGCGCCAGCAGCTCCCAGGGGGAAAAACTGTTTTTT.

This clonotype was recorded many times. CDR3 in DNA: TGCGCCAGCAGCTTTACAGGCTACGAGCAGTACTTC. This codes for CASSFTGYEQYF. The chain couples TRBV5-1 to TRBJ2-7, with a tentative D call TRBD1 (5 bases). The CDR3 spans 12 residues. Germline V gives CDR1 SGHRS, CDR2 YFSETQ. V was cut by 2 bases and J by 3 bases, with 6 bases left in between.